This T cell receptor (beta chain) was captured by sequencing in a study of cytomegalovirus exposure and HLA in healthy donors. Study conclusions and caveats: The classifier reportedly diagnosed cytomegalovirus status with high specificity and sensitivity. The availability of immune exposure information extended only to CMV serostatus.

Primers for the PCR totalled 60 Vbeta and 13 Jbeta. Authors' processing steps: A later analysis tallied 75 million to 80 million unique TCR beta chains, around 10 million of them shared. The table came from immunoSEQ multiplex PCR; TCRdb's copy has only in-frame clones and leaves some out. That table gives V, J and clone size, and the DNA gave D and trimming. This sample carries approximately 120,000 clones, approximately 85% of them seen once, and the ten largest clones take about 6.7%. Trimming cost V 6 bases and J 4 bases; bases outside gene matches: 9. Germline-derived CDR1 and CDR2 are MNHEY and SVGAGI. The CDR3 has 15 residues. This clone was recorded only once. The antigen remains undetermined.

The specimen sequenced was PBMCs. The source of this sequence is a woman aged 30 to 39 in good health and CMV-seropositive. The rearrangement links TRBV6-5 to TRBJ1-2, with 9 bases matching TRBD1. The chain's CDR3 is CASRSPGTGFYGYTF. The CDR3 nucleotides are TGTGCCAGCAGATCCCCCGGGACAGGGTTCTATGGCTACACCTTC.